One and the same sample provided the 11 T cell receptor beta chains below, sequenced in a study of blood T cell repertoires in COVID-19. This table comes from immunoSEQ multiplex PCR, and its TCRdb copy is limited to in-frame clones, with some not included. In the table there are fewer than 250,000 clones, 75% to 90% of which are singletons. The sample was peripheral blood. The receptors derive from a man aged 60 to 75 with acute or convalescent COVID-19.

This chain joins TRBV19 and TRBJ1-5; 7 bases match TRBD1. The CDR3 is 13 residues long. V was pared by 7 bases and J by 4 bases, with 4 bases of the junction left unmatched. Germline assignment: CDR1 LNHDA and CDR2 SQIVND (reference sequence). As DNA, the CDR3 is TGTGCCAGTAATGACAGGGTGAATCAGCCCCAGCATTTT. It codes for CASNDRVNQPQHF.

The chain has TRBV2 and TRBJ2-7, with 16 positions matching TRBD2. Trimming cost V 5 bases and J 5 bases; bases outside gene matches: 15. Germline values: CDR1 SNHLY, CDR2 FYNNEI. This CDR3 comprises 19 residues. This CDR3 is CASSRPPGLAGGSSHEQYF. As DNA, the CDR3 is TGTGCCAGCAGTCGCCCTCCGGGACTAGCGGGGGGGTCTTCGCACGAGCAGTACTTC.

V usage is TRBV30 and J usage is TRBJ2-7; D gene ambiguous. Deletions cut 3 bases from V and 4 bases from J, with 13 bases between. Germline V gene data show CDR1 as GTSNPN and CDR2 as SVGIG (reference sequence). This CDR3 region has 13 residues. CDR3 nucleotide sequence: TGTGCCTGGAGCGCCAGGTCCCTTTACGAGCAGTACTTC. Translated, it gives CAWSARSLYEQYF.

This chain links TRBV27 with TRBJ2-7, with TRBD1 matching over 7 bases. The CDR3 length is 15 residues. The V and J ends lost 7 bases and 2 bases, in that order; junction bases with no gene match: 11. Germline V gene sequence: CDR1 MNHEY, CDR2 SMNVEV (reference sequence). CDR3 protein: CASNRQGLNTYEQYF. CDR3 DNA sequence: TGTGCCAGCAACAGACAGGGATTGAACACCTACGAGCAGTACTTC.

This sequence joins TRBV29-1 and TRBJ1-5, with a tentative D call TRBD1 (6 bases). CDR3 length equals 13 residues. Trimming cost V 4 bases and J 4 bases, with 11 bases left between them. Looked up from germline, CDR1 is SQVTM and CDR2 is ANQGSEA. The CDR3: CSVGRTVNQPQHF. The CDR3 nucleotides are TGCAGCGTTGGAAGGACAGTTAATCAGCCCCAGCATTTT.

The CDR3 coding sequence is TGTGCCAGCAGTATGGGGGGGCCTAGCACAGATACGCAGTATTTT. This sequence encodes CASSMGGPSTDTQYF. The gene calls are TRBV6-5 and TRBJ2-3; maybe TRBD2 (7 bases). The germline V gene encodes CDR1 MNHEY and CDR2 SVGAGI. The CDR3 extends over 15 amino acids. Trimming shortened V by 5 bases and J by 0 bases, and 12 bases separated the two germline ends.

The chain joins TRBV7-9 to TRBJ2-7; D is uncertain. Germline V lookup: CDR1 SEHNR, CDR2 FQNEAQ (reference sequence). Between the trimmed V and J ends, which lost 3 bases and 3 bases, there was a span of 9 bases. This CDR3 has 13 residues. Here the CDR3 reads CASSFAVYYEQYF. The CDR3, as DNA: TGTGCCAGCAGCTTTGCGGTGTACTACGAGCAGTACTTC.

The genes are TRBV20-1 and TRBJ1-2; tentatively, D is TRBD1 (6 bases). The V end was cut by 3 bases, the J end by 7 bases, with 6 bases between. There are 10 residues in the CDR3. Germline CDR1 is DFQATT and CDR2 is SNEGSKA (reference sequence). CDR3 in DNA: TGCAGTGCTAGGGGGGCTGGCTACACCTTC. This translates into CSARGAGYTF.

The CDR3 DNA sequence: TGTGCCAGCCATTGGACAGGGCAGGCCGGAAACACCATATATTTT. This gives the protein CASHWTGQAGNTIYF. The V gene is TRBV6-5, the J gene TRBJ1-3; 8 positions match TRBD1. Germline-derived CDR1 and CDR2 are MNHEY and SVGAGI. The CDR3 extends over 15 amino acids. Trimming removed 8 bases from V and 4 bases from J; junction bases left unmatched: 10.

V is TRBV5-1 and J is TRBJ2-5; TRBD2 matches at 9 bases. The ends lost 2 bases at V and 4 bases at J; junction bases unmatched: 6. Germline-derived CDR1 and CDR2 are SGHRS and YFSETQ. The CDR3 consists of 15 residues. CDR3 coding DNA: TGCGCCAGCAGCTTTCTAGCGGGATCCGGAGAGACCCAGTACTTC. Encoded protein: CASSFLAGSGETQYF.

The chain recombines TRBV2 with TRBJ1-5; 9 bases agree with TRBD1. The CDR3 runs 15 residues. V gave up 3 bases and J gave up 6 bases; unmatched junction bases: 6. The germline CDR1 and CDR2 sequences are SNHLY and FYNNEI. The CDR3 sequence is CASSESTGGVQPQHF. CDR3 bases: TGTGCCAGCAGTGAGTCGACAGGGGGAGTTCAGCCCCAGCATTTT.